This TCR beta chain is from a study of HIV-infected patients and healthy controls. CDR3 size: 15 residues. Germline assignment: CDR1 SGHRS and CDR2 YFSETQ. The junction had 6 bases not matched to a gene; V was cut back by 5 bases and J by 3 bases. Using its own MiXCR run on the 5' RACE reads, TCRdb lists one record per CDR3 protein. The sample lists about 64,000 distinct CDR3 sequences, 15% to 20% seen once, with about 1.3% in the top ten. This clonotype was recorded many times. Source material: CD4+ T cells from blood. This receptor was obtained from a human donor in good health. The V call is TRBV5-1, the J call TRBJ2-1, with 9 bases fitting TRBD1. CDR3 in amino acids: CASSSGTGSYNEQFF. The CDR3 DNA is TGCGCCAGCAGTTCAGGGACAGGGAGCTACAATGAGCAGTTCTTC.